This T cell receptor beta chain derives from a study of vaccination effects on CD4 cells after COVID-19. Study information: Sample donation by two convalescent patients took place 16 days and one week before vaccination.

Germline V lookup: CDR1 SGHAT, CDR2 FQNNGV. V lost 5 bases to trimming and J lost 1 base; unmatched junction nucleotides: 7. This CDR3 is 15 amino acids long. CD4+ T cells specific for antigen were expanded with viral peptide pools by the ViraFEST assay before sequencing. Scientists isolated CD4+ T cells after an approximately 10-day culture period ended. From March to December 2020, the person had a SARS-CoV-2 infection that was confirmed by PCR. A note on this clone: Its target is not known.

The protocol was immunoSEQ multiplex PCR, while the TCRdb copy is restricted to in-frame clones and leaves out a portion. Of 20,000 to 25,000 clones detected, 75% to 85% appear once; the ten largest clones hold around 40%. This chain uses TRBV11-2 with TRBJ2-7; TRBD2 matches 8 bases. This TCR came from a human donor who had a prior SARS-CoV-2 infection. This specimen was CD4+ T cells from PBMCs cultured with a peptide pool, taken before COVID-19 vaccination. The CDR3 DNA reads as TGTGCCAGCAGCCATCCGCAGCGGGGGTCCTACGAGCAGTACTTC. The encoded protein is CASSHPQRGSYEQYF.